The sequence of this T cell receptor beta chain was determined in a study of blood T cell repertoires in COVID-19 (TCRdb year 2020). A note on the overall study: Collaborator samples came from the United States, Italy and Spain and covered acute and convalescent phases of COVID-19. Where available, HLA class I and class II types were taken from metadata supplied by the sample provider and were not determined by assay-based typing. The material from the prospective study consisted of cDNA or gDNA derived from T cells, B-cell-depleted T cells, or PBMCs. The sample metadata nearly always contained a de-identified subject ID, COVID-19 status, age in years and sex. A freely available public database, intended as a resource for researchers studying the immune response to SARS-CoV-2, is where the repertoires were released. The dataset comprised deeply sampled blood TCRbeta repertoires from subjects exposed to, actively infected with, or recovered from COVID-19. Samples came from the ongoing ImmuneRACE study (first 160 participants) plus 1,254 subjects from 6 global collaborators.

TCRbeta CDR3 regions were amplified from genomic DNA using the immunoSEQ Assay, a bias-controlled multiplex PCR. The published analysis was carried out like this. The number of nucleated cells in each sample was estimated by amplification of reference gene primers within the assay. To quantify the absolute abundance of each unique TCRbeta CDR3 rearrangement, sequence reads were collapsed and filtered. For each sample, productive Simpson clonality was calculated as the square root of Simpson's diversity index over productive rearrangements. The source is immuneACCESS, and TCRdb retained only in-frame sequences with V and J called. Part of the clones is not carried over; for the studies checked, unresolved V genes explain less than half of this, and the remainder is unexplained. That table is the source of V, J and clone size, and D and trimming were worked out from the DNA. The sample yields about 35,000 clones; approximately 93% were counted once. Of the sample, 2% to 2.5% falls within the top ten clones.

Relative to germline, V is 4 bases shorter and J is 0 bases shorter, with 10 bases between their ends. CDR3 length: 15 amino acids, cysteine to phenylalanine. Just the 45-base CDR3 DNA is kept, in frame starting at base 1. CDR1 MNHEY and CDR2 SVGEGT are derived from the germline V gene. Broad study findings and their caveats: Clinical and demographic metadata were provided uncurated, with the amount varying by source and participant.

This clone was observed a handful of times. The antigen this receptor binds is unknown. No clone much larger than this one lies a single base away; base qualities are absent. The collaborating institutions used their own protocols to collect whole blood in K2EDTA tubes. For TCRbeta analysis, collaborators shipped samples as frozen whole blood, isolated PBMCs, or DNA extracted from either of those sample types. The receptor's source is a middle-aged man with active COVID-19. The sequence links TRBV6-2 or TRBV6-3 to TRBJ1-5, with TRBD1 as a weak D call on 5 bases. The specimen sequenced was peripheral blood. CDR3 loop: CASSWGDPSNQPQHF. The DNA sequence is as follows: TGTGCCAGCAGTTGGGGGGATCCTAGCAATCAGCCCCAGCATTTT.